This T cell receptor beta chain was retrieved from a study of blood T cell repertoires in COVID-19 (dated by TCRdb to 2020 to 2021). Turning to the overall study: The collaborator samples originated in the United States, Italy and Spain and spanned the acute and convalescent phases of COVID-19. A freely available public database, intended as a resource for researchers studying the immune response to SARS-CoV-2, is where the repertoires were released. A de-identified subject ID, COVID-19 status, age in years and sex were almost always included in the sample metadata. Where available, HLA class I and class II types were obtained from metadata supplied by the sample provider rather than from assay-based typing. The samples were drawn from two sources: the first 160 participants of the ongoing ImmuneRACE study, and 1,254 subjects contributed by 6 global collaborators. The prospective study material was composed of cDNA or gDNA derived from T cells, B-cell-depleted T cells, or PBMCs. Subjects who had been exposed to COVID-19, were actively infected with it, or had recovered from it provided the deeply sampled blood TCRbeta repertoires that made up the dataset.

The paper's findings and limits, for the study overall: The quantity of clinical and demographic metadata differed by source and by participant and was supplied without curation.

The CDR3 has 15 amino acids, counting the end cysteine and phenylalanine. Of all the DNA, just the CDR3 is kept, 45 bases in frame from base 1. Per the germline V gene (reference sequence), MNHEY is the CDR1 and SMNVEV is the CDR2. V and J are trimmed by 7 bases and 9 bases, and the gene matches miss 13 bases of the junction. The collaborating institutions used their own protocols to collect whole blood in K2EDTA tubes. For TCRbeta analysis, collaborators shipped samples in one of three forms: frozen whole blood, isolated PBMCs, or DNA extracted from either of those sample types. The immunoSEQ Assay, a bias-controlled multiplex PCR, was used to amplify TCRbeta CDR3 regions from genomic DNA. The study's own analysis went as follows. Within the assay, amplification of reference gene primers was used to estimate how many nucleated cells each sample contained. To quantify the absolute abundance of each unique TCRbeta CDR3 rearrangement, sequence reads were collapsed and filtered. For each sample, productive Simpson clonality was calculated as the square root of Simpson's diversity index across productive rearrangements. Sourced from immuneACCESS, this table was stored by TCRdb with only in-frame sequences that have V and J called. A share of the clones is absent; for the studies checked, an unresolved V gene accounts for under half, and the remainder has no known explanation. V and J calls and clone size are as listed in that table; D and trimming were resolved from the DNA. This sample has 200,000 to 250,000 clones in its table, and around 80% of those were observed once. Roughly 12% of the sample is in the top ten clones.

As regards this clone: Its antigen is not yet known. No qualities accompany the bases; no much larger clone lies one base away.

Sequenced sample: peripheral blood. The clonotype comes from a human donor in a cohort sampled during active COVID-19. The chain couples TRBV27 to TRBJ2-1; 9 central bases correspond to TRBD2. Here the CDR3 is given as CASTIRAGGVSEQFF. The nucleotides are TGTGCCAGCACCATTCGAGCGGGGGGTGTCTCTGAGCAGTTCTTC.